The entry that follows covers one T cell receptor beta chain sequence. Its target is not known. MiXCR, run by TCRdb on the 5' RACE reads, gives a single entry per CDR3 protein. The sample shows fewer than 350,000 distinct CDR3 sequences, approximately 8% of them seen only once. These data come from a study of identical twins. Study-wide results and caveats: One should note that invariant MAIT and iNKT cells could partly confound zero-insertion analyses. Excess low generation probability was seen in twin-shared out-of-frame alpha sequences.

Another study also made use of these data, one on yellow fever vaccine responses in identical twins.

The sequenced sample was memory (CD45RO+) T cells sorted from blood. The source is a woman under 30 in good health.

CDR3 protein: CSVADGTGGNQPQHF. In DNA, the CDR3 is TGCAGCGTTGCTGATGGGACAGGGGGTAATCAGCCCCAGCATTTT. This chain joins TRBV29-1 and TRBJ1-5; 11 bases align to TRBD1. The CDR3 contains 15 residues. Germline V gene data show CDR1 as SQVTM and CDR2 as ANQGSEA. V shed 4 bases, J shed 4 bases, and the junction held 6 bases outside the gene matches.